This TCR beta chain was recovered during a study of shared clonotypes between healthy human individuals. Naive CD8 isolation took CD45RO-negative cells positively selected for CCR7 and excluded terminally differentiated effector memory CD45RA+ cells. Sequenced by immunoSEQ multiplex PCR; TCRdb stores in-frame clones only, minus some. Among approximately 590,000 clones listed, roughly 95% were seen once. The germline gives CDR1 SGHRS, CDR2 YFSETQ. V lost 4 bases and J lost 2, with 14 bases in between. This CDR3 comprises 15 residues. The sequence came from a woman in her twenties or thirties in good health. Source material: naive CD8+ T cells sorted from blood. The V gene is TRBV5-1, the J gene TRBJ2-3; D is tentatively TRBD1 or TRBD2 (5 bases each). CDR3 in DNA: TGCGCCAGCAGCGACACCGGGGCCTCCACAGATACGCAGTATTTT. Its protein product is CASSDTGASTDTQYF.